The 17 T cell receptor beta chains in this list originate from one sample, sequenced in a study of shared clonotypes between healthy human individuals. Method: immunoSEQ multiplex PCR; TCRdb's copy keeps in-frame clones and lacks some. Of around 2.1 million clones in the sample, approximately 96% were seen once. Sequencing was performed on naive CD4+ T cells sorted from blood. Subset specified: CD45RA+ positively selected. The receptor set was obtained from a man aged 18 to 30 in good health.

The gene calls are TRBV27 and TRBJ2-1; D is perhaps TRBD1 or TRBD2 (5 bases each). The CDR3 contains 17 residues. V lost 5 bases to trimming and J lost 3 bases, with 20 bases between them. CDR1 and CDR2 from the germline V gene are MNHEY and SMNVEV (reference sequence). The CDR3 protein is CASSIYVPGRFYNEQFF. For the CDR3, the DNA is TGTGCCAGCAGTATTTATGTACCGGGACGATTCTACAATGAGCAGTTCTTC.

This sequence joins TRBV6-6 and TRBJ2-2, with D perhaps TRBD1 (5 bases). V gave up 2 bases and J gave up 2 bases, with 6 bases separating them. Germline V gene lookup returns CDR1 MNHNY and CDR2 SVGAGI (reference sequence). The CDR3 spans 14 residues. The CDR3 reads CASSYDRNTGELFF. CDR3 sequence (DNA): TGTGCCAGCAGTTACGACAGAAACACCGGGGAGCTGTTTTTT.

This chain connects TRBV28 to TRBJ2-7; 7 bases agree with TRBD1. The CDR3 covers 11 residues. Germline V gene sequence: CDR1 MDHEN, CDR2 SYDVKM. After removal of 8 bases from V and 9 bases from J, the junction contained 7 bases not matched to a gene. CDR3 region: CASERQGRQYF. The CDR3 DNA reads as TGTGCCAGCGAGCGACAGGGTAGGCAGTACTTC.

This chain links TRBV2 with TRBJ1-4, with D unresolved. The CDR3 extends over 12 amino acids. Germline V lookup: CDR1 SNHLY, CDR2 FYNNEI. V was shortened by 3 bases and J by 9 bases, with 8 bases between the two germline ends. CDR3 sequence: CASSDNEQKLFF. The CDR3 DNA follows: TGTGCCAGCAGTGATAATGAGCAAAAACTGTTTTTT. Based on the CDR3 plus reference TRBV2 and TRBJ1-4, the full variable domain is EPEVTQTPSHQVTQMGQEVILRCVPISNHLYFYWYRQILGQKVEFLVSFYNNEISEKSEIFDDQFSVERPDGSNFTLKIRSTKLEDSAMYFCASSDNEQKLFFGSGTQLSVL.

The rearrangement uses TRBV12-5 and TRBJ2-1; 10 nucleotides match TRBD2. With V trimmed by 0 bases and J by 5 bases, 13 bases remained unmatched. Germline lookup yields CDR1 LGHNT and CDR2 FRNRAP. This CDR3 is 19 amino acids long. The CDR3: CASGLVLKREGALNNEQFF. The CDR3 DNA reads TGTGCTAGTGGTTTGGTACTAAAGCGGGAGGGGGCACTAAACAATGAGCAGTTCTTC.

A note on this clone: The sample has other DNA sequences that encode this CDR3 too. The chain recombines TRBV5-6 with TRBJ1-1; D is unresolved. Per the germline V gene, CDR1 is SGHDT and CDR2 is YYEEEE. There are 16 residues in the CDR3. Trimming cost V 3 bases and J 1 base, with 16 bases left between them. The CDR3 loop is CASSSRGKRANTEAFF. The CDR3, as DNA: TGTGCCAGCAGCTCACGGGGAAAACGGGCGAACACTGAAGCTTTCTTT.

This clone is a singleton in its sample. J is TRBJ2-4 and V is TRBV21-1. TRBV21-1 is classified as a pseudogene. There are 17 residues in the CDR3. In DNA form, the CDR3 reads TGTGCCAGCAGCAAAGAGCGAACAGATGTAGCCAAAAACATTCAGTACTTC. This sequence encodes CASSKERTDVAKNIQYF.

This chain joins TRBV30 and TRBJ2-3; D gene uncertain. The germline V gene encodes CDR1 GTSNPN and CDR2 SVGIG (reference sequence). V was cut by 2 bases and J by 0 bases, with 6 bases left in between. The CDR3 spans 13 residues. The CDR3 region is CAWSQESTDTQYF. In nucleotides, the CDR3 is TGTGCCTGGAGTCAGGAGAGCACAGATACGCAGTATTTT.

The chain has TRBV18 and TRBJ1-2; the match to TRBD1 covers 8 bases. This CDR3 contains 14 residues. J gave up 10 bases and V 3 bases, and 10 bases lay outside the gene matches. The germline CDR1 and CDR2 sequences are KGHSH and LQKENI. CDR3 sequence: CASSPYADRAAYTF. The CDR3 DNA reads TGTGCCAGCTCACCCTATGCGGACAGGGCTGCCTACACCTTC.

The rearrangement joins TRBV30 to TRBJ2-1; 8 bases match TRBD1. The CDR3 extends over 15 amino acids. Germline trimming cut 2 bases from V and 4 bases from J; bases unmatched to any gene: 7. Germline V gene lookup returns CDR1 GTSNPN and CDR2 SVGIG (reference sequence). This CDR3 is CAWSQTGARYNEQFF. Here the CDR3 DNA reads TGTGCCTGGAGTCAGACAGGGGCGAGATACAATGAGCAGTTCTTC.

The chain recombines TRBV7-9 with TRBJ2-6, with 9 nucleotides matching TRBD1. Looked up from germline, CDR1 is SEHNR and CDR2 is FQNEAQ (reference sequence). The CDR3 is 19 residues long. The J segment lost 0 bases and the V segment lost 5 bases, leaving 11 bases of the junction unmatched. CDR3 in DNA: TGTGCCAGCAGCCCCCAGACAGGGGGTCTTTCCTCTGGGGCCAACGTCCTGACTTTC. Translation: CASSPQTGGLSSGANVLTF.

The chain employs TRBV2 and TRBJ2-1; TRBD2 matches 7 bases. The CDR3 consists of 12 residues. Germline assignment: CDR1 SNHLY and CDR2 FYNNEI. The CDR3 coding sequence is TGTGGGGGAGGGGCTAACTACAATGAGCAGTTCTTC. Translating gives CGGGANYNEQFF.

The chain employs TRBV7-8 and TRBJ1-2; D gene uncertain. V was shortened by 5 bases and J by 3 bases, with 16 bases between the two germline ends. Germline V gene sequence: CDR1 SGHVS, CDR2 FQNEAQ. This CDR3 is 15 amino acids long. The CDR3 spells CASSPRQREHYGYTF. The DNA for the CDR3 is TGTGCCAGCAGCCCAAGACAACGGGAGCACTATGGCTACACCTTC.

The chain uses TRBV28 and TRBJ2-6, with D perhaps TRBD2 (5 bases). Germline-derived CDR1 and CDR2 are MDHEN and SYDVKM. V shed 3 bases and J shed 2 bases, with 8 bases lying between them. The CDR3 is made up of 15 amino acids. For the CDR3, the DNA is TGTGCCAGCAGTTTCGAGAGGGCTGGGGCCAACGTCCTGACTTTC. This translates into CASSFERAGANVLTF. Complete variable domain (other parts from reference TRBV28 and TRBJ2-6): DVKVTQSSRYLVKRTGEKVFLECVQDMDHENMFWYRQDPGLGLRLIYFSYDVKMKEKGDIPEGYSVSREKKERFSLILESASTNQTSMYLCASSFERAGANVLTFGAGSRLTVL.

Of note for this clone: This clone may be a read error of a much larger clone one base away. The chain links TRBV30 to TRBJ1-1; D is ambiguous. The germline V and J ends were trimmed by 2 bases and 0 bases, with 7 bases remaining between them. CDR1 and CDR2 (germline): GTSNPN, SVGIG (reference sequence). The CDR3 sequence is 13 residues long. This CDR3 is CAWSLQMNTEAFF. The DNA of the CDR3 is TGTGCCTGGAGTCTACAGATGAACACTGAAGCTTTCTTT.

This chain uses TRBV2 with TRBJ1-1; the D is unclear. The V end was cut by 5 bases, the J end by 0 bases, with 13 bases between. CDR1 SNHLY and CDR2 FYNNEI come from the germline V gene. The CDR3 covers 15 residues. This CDR3 reads CASSPSTIMNTEAFF. As DNA, the CDR3 is TGTGCCAGCAGTCCCTCTACGATCATGAACACTGAAGCTTTCTTT.

A single count supports this clone. This chain uses TRBV7-9 with TRBJ1-3; tentatively, D is TRBD1 (5 bases). Looked up from germline, CDR1 is SEHNR and CDR2 is FQNEAQ (reference sequence). The CDR3 runs 14 residues. Deletions cut 1 base from V and 2 bases from J, with 6 bases between. The CDR3, as DNA: TGTGCCAGCAGCTTAGGCAGGGCTGGAAACACCATATATTTT. Its protein product is CASSLGRAGNTIYF.